This T cell receptor beta chain was captured in a study of monozygotic twins with inflammatory bowel disease. General study findings and limits: Patient-specific immunosuppressive treatments may have made repertoires more variable.

CDR1 and CDR2 (germline): MGHDK, SYGVNS. This CDR3 comprises 16 residues. TCRdb re-called the 5' RACE reads and catalogs CDR3 proteins one per entry, DNA excluded. The specimen's table records some 330,000 distinct CDR3 sequences. Of note for this clonotype: Its cognate antigen is unknown.

Sequencing used blood. The TCR was taken from a human donor with ulcerative colitis or Crohn's disease, or a healthy co-twin of an affected twin (not recorded which). The genes are TRBV25-1 and TRBJ1-3; the TRBD1 assignment by TCRdb is unverifiable without DNA. The chain's CDR3 is CASSEYSGTAVGTIYF.